Given below is one T cell receptor (beta chain) in context. Its antigen is not identified. V gave up 7 bases and J gave up 9 bases, with 16 bases separating them. The CDR3 contains 12 residues. Germline V CDR1 and CDR2: DFQATT, SNEGSKA (reference sequence). This sample stems from a study of T-cell reconstitution after alpha-beta-depleted transplantation in children. Study-wide results and caveats: It was reported that alpha-beta T cells came from several hundred expanded graft clones (about two months after transplant).

TCRbeta library preparation incorporated unique molecular identifiers. TCRdb fed the PCR reads into MiXCR, producing one record per CDR3 protein. This sample has about 980,000 distinct CDR3 sequences, with around 30% found just once. Sequenced material: PBMCs, mostly from graft donor cells, taken 360 days after TCRalphabeta/CD19-depleted stem cell transplant. The chain links TRBV20-1 to TRBJ2-1, with D possibly matching TRBD1 (5 bases). The clonotype comes from a boy in the first two years of life who had a stem cell transplant for SCID, so the T cells may come from the graft donor. The CDR3 sequence: CSGQSKHAEQFF. The CDR3 DNA sequence: TGCAGTGGACAGAGCAAGCACGCTGAGCAGTTCTTC.